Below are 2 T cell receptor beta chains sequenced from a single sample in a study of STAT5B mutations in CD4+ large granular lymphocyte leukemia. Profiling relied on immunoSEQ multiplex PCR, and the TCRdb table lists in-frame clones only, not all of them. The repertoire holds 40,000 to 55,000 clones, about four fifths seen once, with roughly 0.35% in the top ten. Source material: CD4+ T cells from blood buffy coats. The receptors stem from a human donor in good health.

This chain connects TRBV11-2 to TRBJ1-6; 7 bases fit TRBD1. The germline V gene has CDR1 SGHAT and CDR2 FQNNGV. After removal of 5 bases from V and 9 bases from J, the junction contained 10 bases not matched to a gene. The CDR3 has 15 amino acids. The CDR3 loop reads CASSGYRGSFSPLHF. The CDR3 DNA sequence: TGTGCCAGCAGCGGGTACAGGGGAAGCTTTTCACCCCTCCACTTT.

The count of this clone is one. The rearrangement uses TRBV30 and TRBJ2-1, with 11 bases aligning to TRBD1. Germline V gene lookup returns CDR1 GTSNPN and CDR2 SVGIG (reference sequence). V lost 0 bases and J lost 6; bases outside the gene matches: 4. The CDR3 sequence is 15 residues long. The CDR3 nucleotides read TGTGCCTGGAGTGTCGGGGGGACAGGGGGCAATGAGCAGTTCTTC. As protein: CAWSVGGTGGNEQFF.